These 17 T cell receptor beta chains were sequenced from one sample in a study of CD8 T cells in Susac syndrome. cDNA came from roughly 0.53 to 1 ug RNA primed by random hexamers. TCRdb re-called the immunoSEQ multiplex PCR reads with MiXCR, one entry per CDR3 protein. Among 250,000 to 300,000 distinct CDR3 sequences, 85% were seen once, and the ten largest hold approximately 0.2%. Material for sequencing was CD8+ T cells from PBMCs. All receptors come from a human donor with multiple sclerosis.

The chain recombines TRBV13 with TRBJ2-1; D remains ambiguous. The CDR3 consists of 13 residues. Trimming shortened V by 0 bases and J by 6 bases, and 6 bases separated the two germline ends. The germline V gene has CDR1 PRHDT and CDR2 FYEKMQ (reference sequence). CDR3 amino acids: CASSLGPVNEQFF. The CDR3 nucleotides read TGTGCCAGCAGCTTAGGTCCCGTCAATGAGCAGTTCTTC.

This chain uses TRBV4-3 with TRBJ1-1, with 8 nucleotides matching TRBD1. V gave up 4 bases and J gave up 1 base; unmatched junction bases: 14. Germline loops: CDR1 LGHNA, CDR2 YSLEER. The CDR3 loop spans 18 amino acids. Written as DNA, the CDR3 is TGCGCCAGCAGCCTCTCCTACAGGGGGAGTATGGCGAACACTGAAGCTTTCTTT. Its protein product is CASSLSYRGSMANTEAFF.

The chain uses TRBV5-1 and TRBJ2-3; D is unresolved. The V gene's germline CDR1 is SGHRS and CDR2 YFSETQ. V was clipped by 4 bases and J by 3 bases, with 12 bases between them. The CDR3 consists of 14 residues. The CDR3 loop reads CASSQLPNTDTQYF. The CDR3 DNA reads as TGCGCCAGCAGCCAACTACCCAATACAGATACGCAGTATTTT. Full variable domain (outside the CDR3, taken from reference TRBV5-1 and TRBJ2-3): KAGVTQTPRYLIKTRGQQVTLSCSPISGHRSVSWYQQTPGQGLQFLFEYFSETQRNKGNFPGRFSGRQFSNSRSEMNVSTLELGDSALYLCASSQLPNTDTQYFGPGTRLTVL.

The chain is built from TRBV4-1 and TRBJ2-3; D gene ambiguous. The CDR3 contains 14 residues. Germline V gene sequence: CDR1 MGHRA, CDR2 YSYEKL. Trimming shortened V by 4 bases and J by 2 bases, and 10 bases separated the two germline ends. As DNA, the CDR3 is TGCGCCAGCAGCCCAATACTCGCCACAGATACGCAGTATTTT. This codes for CASSPILATDTQYF.

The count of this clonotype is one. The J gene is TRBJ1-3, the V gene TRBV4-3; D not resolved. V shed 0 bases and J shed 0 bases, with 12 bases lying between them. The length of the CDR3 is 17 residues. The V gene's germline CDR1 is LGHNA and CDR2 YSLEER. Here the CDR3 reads CASSQDRAESSGNTIYF. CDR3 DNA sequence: TGCGCCAGCAGCCAAGATCGAGCGGAGAGCTCTGGAAACACCATATATTTT.

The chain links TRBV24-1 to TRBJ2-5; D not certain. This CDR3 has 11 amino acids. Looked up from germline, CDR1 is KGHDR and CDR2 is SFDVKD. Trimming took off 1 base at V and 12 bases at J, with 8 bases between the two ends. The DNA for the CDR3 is TGTGCCACCAGTGATTTACGTGGGGAGTACTTC. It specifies CATSDLRGEYF.

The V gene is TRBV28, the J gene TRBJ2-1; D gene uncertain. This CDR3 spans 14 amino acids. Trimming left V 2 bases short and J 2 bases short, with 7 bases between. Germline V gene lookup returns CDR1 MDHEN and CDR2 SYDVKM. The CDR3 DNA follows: TGTGCCAGCAGTTTACACCTACCCTACAATGAGCAGTTCTTC. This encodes CASSLHLPYNEQFF.

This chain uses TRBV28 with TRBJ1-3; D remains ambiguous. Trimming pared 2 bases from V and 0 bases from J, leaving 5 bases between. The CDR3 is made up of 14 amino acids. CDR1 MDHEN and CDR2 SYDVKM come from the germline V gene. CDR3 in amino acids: CASSLPRSGNTIYF. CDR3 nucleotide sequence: TGTGCCAGCAGTTTACCCCGCTCTGGAAACACCATATATTTT.

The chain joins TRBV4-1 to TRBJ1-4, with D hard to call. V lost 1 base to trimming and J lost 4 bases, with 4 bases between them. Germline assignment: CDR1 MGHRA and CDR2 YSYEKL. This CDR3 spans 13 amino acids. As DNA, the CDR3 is TGCGCCAGCAGCCAAGCGGGTAATGAAAAACTGTTTTTT. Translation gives CASSQAGNEKLFF.

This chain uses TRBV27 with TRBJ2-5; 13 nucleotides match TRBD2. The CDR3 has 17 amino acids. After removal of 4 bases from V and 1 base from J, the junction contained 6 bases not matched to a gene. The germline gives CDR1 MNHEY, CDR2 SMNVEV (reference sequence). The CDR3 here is CASSSRLAGGIQETQYF. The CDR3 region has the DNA TGTGCCAGCAGTTCGCGACTAGCGGGAGGTATCCAAGAGACCCAGTACTTC.

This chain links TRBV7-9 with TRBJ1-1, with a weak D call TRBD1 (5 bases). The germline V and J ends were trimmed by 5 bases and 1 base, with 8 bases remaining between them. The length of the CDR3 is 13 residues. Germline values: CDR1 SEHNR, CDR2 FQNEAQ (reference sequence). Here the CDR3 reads CASSHTGNTEAFF. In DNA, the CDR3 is TGTGCCAGCAGCCATACAGGGAACACTGAAGCTTTCTTT.

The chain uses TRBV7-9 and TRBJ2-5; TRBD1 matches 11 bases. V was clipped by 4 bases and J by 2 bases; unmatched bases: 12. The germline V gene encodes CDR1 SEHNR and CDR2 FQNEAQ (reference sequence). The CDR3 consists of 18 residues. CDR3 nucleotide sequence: TGTGCCAGCAGCTCGTACGTCGGTGGACAGGGGGCACAAGAGACCCAGTACTTC. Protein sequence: CASSSYVGGQGAQETQYF.

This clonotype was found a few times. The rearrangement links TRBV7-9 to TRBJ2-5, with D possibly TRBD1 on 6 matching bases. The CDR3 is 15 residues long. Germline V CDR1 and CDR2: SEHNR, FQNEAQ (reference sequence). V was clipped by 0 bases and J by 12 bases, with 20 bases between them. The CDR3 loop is CASSLAGTSKNTEYF. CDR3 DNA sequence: TGTGCCAGCAGCTTAGCCGGGACATCCAAGAACACGGAGTACTTC.

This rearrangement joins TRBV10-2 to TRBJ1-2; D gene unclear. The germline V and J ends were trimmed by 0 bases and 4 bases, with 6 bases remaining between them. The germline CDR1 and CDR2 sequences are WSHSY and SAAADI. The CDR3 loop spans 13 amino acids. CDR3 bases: TGCGCCAGCAGTGAGTCGGTGTCCTATGGCTACACCTTC. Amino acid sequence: CASSESVSYGYTF.

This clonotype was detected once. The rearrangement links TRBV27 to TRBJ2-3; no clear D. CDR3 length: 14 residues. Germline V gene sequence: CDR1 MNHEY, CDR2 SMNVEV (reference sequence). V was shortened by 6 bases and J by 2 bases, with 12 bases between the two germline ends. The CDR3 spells CASSLGVITDTQYF. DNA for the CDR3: TGTGCCAGCAGCCTTGGGGTAATCACAGATACGCAGTATTTT.

The CDR3: CASSRQGGIYEQYF. In nucleotides, the CDR3 is TGTGCCAGCAGTAGACAGGGGGGGATCTACGAGCAGTACTTC. This sequence joins TRBV27 and TRBJ2-7; 9 positions match TRBD1. V lost 5 bases, J lost 3 bases, and 5 bases stayed unmatched. The germline V gene has CDR1 MNHEY and CDR2 SMNVEV (reference sequence). The CDR3 runs to 14 residues.

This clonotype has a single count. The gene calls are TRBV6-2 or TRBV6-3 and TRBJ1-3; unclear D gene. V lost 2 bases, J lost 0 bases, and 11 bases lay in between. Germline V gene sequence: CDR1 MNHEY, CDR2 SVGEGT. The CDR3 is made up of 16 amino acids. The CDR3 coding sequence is TGTGCCAGCAGTTACGAGCCAGCCTACTCTGGAAACACCATATATTTT. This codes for CASSYEPAYSGNTIYF.